This passage covers 27 T cell receptor beta chains from one sample sequenced in a study of T cell repertoires in cytomegalovirus infection. Each CDR3 protein gets one entry after TCRdb re-called the reads with MiXCR. In the table there are hundreds of thousands of distinct CDR3 sequences, approximately 33% of which are singletons. The sequenced sample consisted of PBMCs. The receptor source for this set is a human donor in good health (CMV status not recorded). Some clones in this sample may be carry-over from other donors' samples.

The table lists this clonotype with a few counts. The genes are TRBV24-1 and TRBJ2-3; 9 bases map to TRBD1. Germline lookup yields CDR1 KGHDR and CDR2 SFDVKD. V shed 6 bases and J 4 bases; nucleotides not matched to a gene: 7. The length of the CDR3 is 15 residues. The CDR3 nucleotides are TGTGCCACCAGTCGCGGTGGACAGGGGTCAGATACGCAGTATTTT. Protein: CATSRGGQGSDTQYF.

This clonotype has a count of ten or more. The CDR3 loop reads CASSDSGHENEAFF. In DNA, the CDR3 is TGTGCCAGCAGCGACTCGGGACACGAGAATGAGGCTTTCTTT. The chain is built from TRBV7-2 and TRBJ1-1; tentative D call: TRBD1 (6 bases). CDR1 and CDR2 (germline): SGHTA, FQGNSA. This CDR3 is built from 14 residues. The germline V and J ends were trimmed by 5 bases and 11 bases, with 21 bases remaining between them.

This chain joins TRBV15 and TRBJ1-1; D remains unclear. CDR1 is LNHNV and CDR2 is YYDKDF in the germline V gene (reference sequence). This CDR3 comprises 14 residues. The V gene lost 0 bases and the J gene lost 2 bases, with 7 bases spanning the gap. As DNA, the CDR3 is TGTGCCACCAGCAGAGATCCCCCCAACACTGAAGCTTTCTTT. Encoded protein: CATSRDPPNTEAFF.

This rearrangement joins TRBV27 to TRBJ2-6, with D tentatively TRBD1 (5 bases). Germline V gene sequence: CDR1 MNHEY, CDR2 SMNVEV (reference sequence). The CDR3 consists of 17 residues. The V gene lost 3 bases and the J gene lost 0 bases, with 12 bases spanning the gap. This CDR3 is CASSFLLGDSGANVLTF. In nucleotides, the CDR3 is TGTGCCAGCAGTTTCCTCTTAGGGGACTCTGGGGCCAACGTCCTGACTTTC.

The chain combines TRBV7-3 with TRBJ1-6; D remains unclear. Trimming shortened V by 5 bases and J by 7 bases, and 12 bases separated the two germline ends. Germline V CDR1 and CDR2: SGHTA, FQGTGA. The CDR3 is made up of 14 amino acids. CDR3 coding DNA: TGTGCCAGCAGCCCCAATTGGCAAAATTCACCCCTCCACTTT. Amino acids: CASSPNWQNSPLHF.

The chain recombines TRBV11-2 with TRBJ2-7; the D is unclear. The CDR3 is 15 residues long. The V and J ends lost 3 bases and 2 bases respectively, with 14 bases between them. Per the germline V gene, CDR1 is SGHAT and CDR2 is FQNNGV. CDR3 DNA: TGTGCCAGCAGCTTCGGCTCAACACCCGCCTACGAGCAGTACTTC. Its protein is CASSFGSTPAYEQYF.

This sequence joins TRBV18 and TRBJ1-5, with 9 positions matching TRBD1. Germline lookup yields CDR1 KGHSH and CDR2 LQKENI. The ends lost 2 bases at V and 5 bases at J; junction bases unmatched: 10. This CDR3 spans 17 amino acids. The CDR3 bases are TGTGCCAGCTCACCATTGGGACAGGGAGGAAACTATCAGCCCCAGCATTTT. This encodes CASSPLGQGGNYQPQHF. Looking up the rest from reference TRBV18 and TRBJ1-5 gives the full variable domain: NAGVMQNPRHLVRRRGQEARLRCSPMKGHSHVYWYRQLPEEGLKFMVYLQKENIIDESGMPKERFSAEFPKEGPSILRIQQVVRGDSAAYFCASSPLGQGGNYQPQHFGDGTRLSIL.

This chain joins TRBV7-9 and TRBJ2-1, with 10 nucleotides matching TRBD2. After removal of 5 bases from V and 9 bases from J, the junction contained 7 bases not matched to a gene. CDR1 SEHNR and CDR2 FQNEAQ come from the germline V gene (reference sequence). This CDR3 contains 14 residues. The CDR3 nucleotides read TGTGCCAGCAGCCCAGCGGGGGGGCTGGTTGAGCAGTTCTTC. Translated, it gives CASSPAGGLVEQFF. The full variable domain, rest sourced from reference TRBV7-9 and TRBJ2-1, is DTGVSQNPRHKITKRGQNVTFRCDPISEHNRLYWYRQTLGQGPEFLTYFQNEAQLEKSRLLSDRFSAERPKGSFSTLEIQRTEQGDSAMYLCASSPAGGLVEQFFGPGTRLTVL.

This clonotype was counted only a few times. V gene TRBV12-3 or TRBV12-4 combines with J gene TRBJ1-5; D may be TRBD1 (6 bases). The CDR3 runs to 15 residues. V dropped 7 bases and J dropped 3 bases, with 16 bases sitting between them. The CDR3 loop is CASNLAGQPNQPQHF. Written as DNA, the CDR3 is TGTGCCAGCAACTTGGCCGGACAGCCCAATCAGCCCCAGCATTTT.

The chain joins TRBV6-8 to TRBJ1-5; D might be TRBD1 (6 bases). The V end was cut by 10 bases, the J end by 6 bases, with 13 bases between. The CDR3 is made up of 12 amino acids. CDR1 MNHGY and CDR2 SAAAGT come from the germline V gene. The CDR3: CAIGTCPQPQHF. The CDR3 DNA sequence: TGTGCCATCGGGACATGCCCTCAGCCCCAGCATTTT.

As for this clonotype: A much larger clone lies one base from this, so it may be a read error. The rearrangement uses TRBV7-2 and TRBJ2-5, with 14 bases aligning to TRBD2. With 4 bases clipped from V and 5 bases from J, the junction kept 9 bases outside the gene matches. The germline CDR1 and CDR2 sequences are SGHTA and FQGNSA. The CDR3 spans 17 residues. The CDR3: CASSSVGLAGGLETQYF. CDR3 DNA: TGTGCCAGCAGCTCAGTAGGACTAGCGGGGGGTTTGGAGACCCAGTACTTC.

The V call is TRBV11-2, the J call TRBJ2-5, with D perhaps TRBD2 (7 bases). Germline CDR1 is SGHAT and CDR2 is FQNNGV. There are 15 residues in the CDR3. The V and J ends lost 0 bases and 5 bases respectively, with 13 bases between them. The CDR3 sequence is CASSLEPGRGETQYF. The CDR3 DNA sequence: TGTGCCAGCAGCTTAGAACCAGGGAGGGGGGAGACCCAGTACTTC.

In this sample, this clonotype turned up many times. This rearrangement joins TRBV7-8 to TRBJ2-7; 11 nucleotides match TRBD1. Germline V gene sequence: CDR1 SGHVS, CDR2 FQNEAQ. With V trimmed by 8 bases and J by 2 bases, 5 bases remained unmatched. This CDR3 is 14 amino acids long. As DNA, the CDR3 is TGTGCCAGCGCAAGGGGACAGGGGGCCTACGAGCAGTACTTC. The encoded protein is CASARGQGAYEQYF.

In its sample, this clonotype was seen many times. V gene TRBV7-2 combines with J gene TRBJ2-3; no reliable D call. Germline CDR1 is SGHTA and CDR2 is FQGNSA. CDR3 length equals 12 residues. The germline V and J ends were trimmed by 5 bases and 4 bases, with 7 bases remaining between them. CDR3 in amino acids: CASSDPPDTQYF. The CDR3 coding sequence is TGTGCCAGCAGCGATCCACCAGATACGCAGTATTTT.

This clonotype was counted many times. The chain combines TRBV7-8 with TRBJ2-1; D is unresolved. The CDR3 is 16 amino acids. Trimming removed 1 base at V and 2 bases at J, with 12 bases between. CDR1 and CDR2 (germline): SGHVS, FQNEAQ. CDR3 sequence: CASSLGGEVAYNEQFF. The CDR3 DNA reads as TGTGCCAGCAGCTTAGGTGGGGAAGTGGCCTACAATGAGCAGTTCTTC.

This clonotype has a handful of counts. This rearrangement joins TRBV28 to TRBJ1-5; D gene uncertain. The germline V gene encodes CDR1 MDHEN and CDR2 SYDVKM. This CDR3 has 13 residues. With 3 bases removed from V and 6 bases from J, the gap between germline ends came to 9 bases. The chain's CDR3 is CASSFYRGQPQHF. Written as DNA, the CDR3 is TGTGCCAGCAGTTTCTATCGCGGTCAGCCCCAGCATTTT.

This clonotype was seen more than once but under ten times. V usage is TRBV10-3 and J usage is TRBJ1-6; D is undetermined. Trimming shortened V by 0 bases and J by 5 bases, and 14 bases separated the two germline ends. The CDR3 loop spans 17 amino acids. Per the germline V gene, CDR1 is ENHRY and CDR2 is SYGVKD. The CDR3 sequence: CAISESEGRMHNSPLHF. In DNA, the CDR3 is TGTGCCATCAGTGAGTCGGAGGGTAGGATGCATAATTCACCCCTCCACTTT.

The gene calls are TRBV20-1 and TRBJ2-1, with TRBD2 matching 11 bases. Trimming removed 3 bases from V and 5 bases from J; junction bases left unmatched: 6. This CDR3 has 15 residues. Germline V gene data show CDR1 as DFQATT and CDR2 as SNEGSKA (reference sequence). The CDR3 loop is CSARIAGGPHNEQFF. The CDR3 DNA reads TGCAGTGCTAGGATAGCGGGGGGGCCCCACAATGAGCAGTTCTTC.

This clonotype appeared a single time. The V and J genes are TRBV2 and TRBJ1-1, with no clear D. CDR3 length: 14 amino acids. Germline loops: CDR1 SNHLY, CDR2 FYNNEI. V was pared by 2 bases and J by 0 bases, with 7 bases between. The CDR3 DNA follows: TGTGCCAGCAGTGAAAGTCTCCTGAACACTGAAGCTTTCTTT. Translating it yields CASSESLLNTEAFF.

This clonotype was counted between two and nine times. This rearrangement joins TRBV20-1 to TRBJ1-5; 11 bases line up with TRBD1. In germline, CDR1 is DFQATT, CDR2 SNEGSKA (reference sequence). The CDR3 contains 17 residues. After removal of 6 bases from V and 2 bases from J, the junction contained 12 bases not matched to a gene. In DNA, the CDR3 is TGCAGTGCCAGTTTGGGACAGGGGGAGGGGGGCAATCAGCCCCAGCATTTT. This gives the protein CSASLGQGEGGNQPQHF.

This clonotype occurred a few times. The J gene is TRBJ2-1, the V gene TRBV4-1; D is uncertain. The CDR3 is made up of 15 amino acids. Germline lookup yields CDR1 MGHRA and CDR2 YSYEKL. The V gene lost 5 bases and the J gene lost 4 bases, with 15 bases spanning the gap. The chain's CDR3 is CASSKKGGDYNEQFF. CDR3 DNA: TGCGCCAGCAGCAAAAAAGGCGGTGATTACAATGAGCAGTTCTTC.

This clonotype occurred many times. The chain has TRBV6-4 and TRBJ2-3; 10 bases agree with TRBD2. V lost 2 bases to trimming and J lost 2 bases; unmatched junction nucleotides: 1. The germline CDR1 and CDR2 sequences are MRHNA and SNTAGT. The CDR3 contains 15 residues. The chain's CDR3 is CASSDTSGATDTQYF. The CDR3 nucleotides are TGTGCCAGCAGTGACACTAGCGGGGCCACAGATACGCAGTATTTT.

The CDR3 region is CASSQEASGGADTQYF. CDR3 sequence (DNA): TGTGCCAGCAGCCAAGAGGCTAGCGGGGGGGCAGATACGCAGTATTTT. The gene calls are TRBV4-2 and TRBJ2-3; TRBD2 matches 12 bases. The CDR3 contains 16 residues. The V gene end was trimmed by 0 bases and the J gene end by 4 bases; junction bases not matched to a gene: 2. In germline, CDR1 is LGHNA, CDR2 YNFKEQ.

This chain links TRBV12-3 or TRBV12-4 with TRBJ1-5; D remains ambiguous. V was pared by 5 bases and J by 6 bases, with 11 bases between. The CDR3 is 13 amino acids. The CDR3 sequence: CASSPTRVQPQHF. In DNA, the CDR3 is TGTGCCAGCAGTCCTACCAGAGTTCAGCCCCAGCATTTT.

This clonotype turned up a few times. J is TRBJ2-7 and V is TRBV11-2; D gene unclear. This CDR3 is built from 15 residues. Germline assignment: CDR1 SGHAT and CDR2 FQNNGV. V lost 2 bases and J 2 bases, leaving 13 bases between the germline ends. The CDR3: CASSLKAASAYEQYF. The CDR3 DNA is TGTGCCAGCAGCTTAAAGGCCGCGTCTGCCTACGAGCAGTACTTC.

A single count supports this clonotype. The chain has TRBV5-5 and TRBJ2-2, with a tentative D call TRBD1 (6 bases). The V gene lost 2 bases and the J gene lost 7 bases, with 12 bases spanning the gap. CDR1 is SGHKS and CDR2 is YYEKEE in the germline V gene (reference sequence). The CDR3 spans 14 residues. DNA for the CDR3: TGTGCCAGCAGCTTTACAGGGAGAGGCGGGGAGCTGTTTTTT. Amino acid sequence: CASSFTGRGGELFF.

This sequence joins TRBV6-6 and TRBJ1-5; 8 nucleotides line up with TRBD1. The trim removed 2 bases at V and 5 bases at J, leaving 11 bases unmatched. Germline V gene data show CDR1 as MNHNY and CDR2 as SVGAGI (reference sequence). CDR3 length: 17 amino acids. CDR3 loop: CASSYGRSGQGYQPQHF. CDR3 sequence (DNA): TGTGCCAGCAGTTACGGGCGCAGCGGACAGGGCTATCAGCCCCAGCATTTT.